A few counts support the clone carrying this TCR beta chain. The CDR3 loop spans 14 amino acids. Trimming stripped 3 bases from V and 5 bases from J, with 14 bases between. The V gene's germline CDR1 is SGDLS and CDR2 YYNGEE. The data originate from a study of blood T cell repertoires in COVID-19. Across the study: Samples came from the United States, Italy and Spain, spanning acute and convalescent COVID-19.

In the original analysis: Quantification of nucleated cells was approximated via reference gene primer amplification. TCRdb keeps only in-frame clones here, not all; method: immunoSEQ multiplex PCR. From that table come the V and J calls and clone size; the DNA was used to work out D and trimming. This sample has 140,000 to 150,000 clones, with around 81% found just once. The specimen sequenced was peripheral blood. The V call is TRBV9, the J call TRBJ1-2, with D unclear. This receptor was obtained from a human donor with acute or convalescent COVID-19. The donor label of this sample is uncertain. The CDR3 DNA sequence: TGTGCCAGCAGCGCCGAGGATGGAGTGTATGGCTACACCTTC. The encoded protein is CASSAEDGVYGYTF.